This passage covers 31 T cell receptor gamma chains from one sample sequenced in a study of Vδ1+ human thymocytes. Study results and caveats: Highly polyclonal TRG and TRD repertoires with Gaussian CDR3 length distributions appeared in thymus.

RNA was extracted from the cells and then reverse transcribed. Multiplex PCR used pooled V-gene forward primers and a constant-region reverse primer to amplify CDR3s. TCRdb reanalysed the multiplex PCR reads via CATT. The repertoire holds 25,000 to 35,000 gamma-chain clones, over 15% seen once, with 1.5% to 2% in the top ten. The antigens these receptors bind are not known. Sequencing used Vdelta1+ gamma-delta thymocytes from the thymus. Documented subset: FACS-sorted CD3+ TCRalphabeta- TCRVdelta1+ TCRVdelta2- thymocytes. The receptors originated from a boy under two years old who had congenital heart surgery.

This clone was counted only a few times. V usage is TRGV5 and J usage is TRGJ1 or TRGJ2. The CDR3 length is 12 residues. The J segment lost 10 bases and the V segment lost 0 bases, leaving 6 bases of the junction unmatched. Per germline, CDR1 VINAFY and CDR2 YDVSNSKD. CDR3 sequence: CATWDRLPKKLF. Written as DNA, the CDR3 is TGTGCCACCTGGGACAGGCTTCCGAAGAAACTCTTT.

This clone appeared a few times. This sample also contains other DNA sequences that code for the same CDR3. The chain links TRGV4 to TRGJ1 or TRGJ2. The CDR3 has 13 residues. Trimming cost V 3 bases and J 3 bases; bases outside gene matches: 5. Looked up from germline, CDR1 is EGSTGY and CDR2 is YDSYTSSV. The CDR3 coding sequence is TGTGCCACCTGGGATTTGTCTTATTATAAGAAACTCTTT. Protein: CATWDLSYYKKLF.

This clone was seen a few times. This chain uses TRGV4 with TRGJ1 or TRGJ2. CDR1 and CDR2 from the germline V gene are EGSTGY and YDSYTSSV. The junction had 9 bases not matched to a gene; V was cut back by 2 bases and J by 8 bases. This CDR3 spans 13 amino acids. The CDR3 sequence is CATWDELLDKKLF. CDR3 sequence (DNA): TGTGCCACCTGGGATGAGCTTCTAGATAAGAAACTCTTT.

In this sample, this clone turned up a few times. This chain connects TRGV9 to TRGJ1 or TRGJ2. The V segment lost 0 bases and the J segment 7 bases; nucleotides outside the gene matches: 12. The length of the CDR3 is 15 residues. CDR1 is GITISATS and CDR2 is ISYDGTV in the germline V gene (reference sequence). Here the CDR3 DNA reads TGTGCCTTGTGGGAGGTGGAGTCTTTTATCTATAAGAAACTCTTT. Protein product: CALWEVESFIYKKLF.

This clone was seen a handful of times. This sample also contains other DNA sequences that code for the same CDR3. The gene calls are TRGV9 and TRGJ1 or TRGJ2. With V trimmed by 3 bases and J by 0 bases, 5 bases remained unmatched. The CDR3 has 14 amino acids. CDR1 and CDR2 from the germline V gene are GITISATS and ISYDGTV (reference sequence). In nucleotides, the CDR3 is TGTGCCTTGTGGGAGACGTCGAATTATTATAAGAAACTCTTT. This sequence encodes CALWETSNYYKKLF.

The chain is built from TRGV3 and TRGJ1 or TRGJ2. V trimming: 3 bases; J trimming: 11 bases; junction bases outside the gene matches: 4. The CDR3 runs to 10 residues. Germline CDR1 and CDR2: VTNTFY and YDVSTARD (reference sequence). Here the CDR3 reads CATWDREKLF. The CDR3 coding sequence is TGTGCCACCTGGGACCGGGAGAAACTCTTT.

This clone was seen more than once but under ten times. J is TRGJ1 or TRGJ2 and V is TRGV9. The CDR3 runs 13 residues. In germline, CDR1 is GITISATS, CDR2 ISYDGTV (reference sequence). V shed 2 bases, J shed 3 bases, and the junction held 4 bases outside the gene matches. The CDR3 reads CALWEDVYYKKLF. CDR3 DNA: TGTGCCTTGTGGGAGGATGTTTATTATAAGAAACTCTTT.

This clone was recorded a few times. The junction differs from germline at one of its ends, possibly a read error. The chain uses TRGV4 and TRGJ1 or TRGJ2. This CDR3 is 14 amino acids long. The germline V gene encodes CDR1 EGSTGY and CDR2 YDSYTSSV. The CDR3 nucleotides read TGTGCCACCTGGGATGACTCCCCTTATCATAAGAAACTCTTT. Translating it yields CATWDDSPYHKKLF.

This clone has a single count. This chain joins TRGV9 and TRGJ1 or TRGJ2. With V trimmed by 2 bases and J by 7 bases, 11 bases remained unmatched. This CDR3 spans 14 amino acids. Germline CDR1 and CDR2: GITISATS and ISYDGTV (reference sequence). CDR3 amino acids: CALWEGHFLYKKLF. CDR3 DNA: TGTGCCTTGTGGGAGGGTCACTTCTTATATAAGAAACTCTTT.

The chain joins TRGV4 to TRGJ1 or TRGJ2. The germline V gene has CDR1 EGSTGY and CDR2 YDSYTSSV. The ends lost 5 bases at V and 8 bases at J; junction bases unmatched: 3. The CDR3 consists of 10 residues. CDR3 sequence: CATWGHKKLF. CDR3 DNA: TGTGCCACCTGGGGCCATAAGAAACTCTTT.

This clone was counted only a few times. The V call is TRGV2, the J call TRGJ1 or TRGJ2. Germline CDR1 EGSNGY, CDR2 YDSYNSKV. The CDR3 is 13 residues long. The V and J ends lost 2 bases and 3 bases, in that order; junction bases with no gene match: 4. The CDR3 DNA reads as TGTGCCACCTGGGACGAGGCTTATTATAAGAAACTCTTT. Protein sequence: CATWDEAYYKKLF.

This clone qualifies as medium-sized. The sample contains more than one DNA sequence encoding this CDR3. V is TRGV9 and J is TRGJ1 or TRGJ2. The V gene's germline CDR1 is GITISATS and CDR2 ISYDGTV (reference sequence). The CDR3 consists of 13 residues. Trimming removed 0 bases from V and 5 bases from J; junction bases left unmatched: 4. In DNA, the CDR3 is TGTGCCTTGTGGGAGGTGCTGGATTATAAGAAACTCTTT. Its translation: CALWEVLDYKKLF.

The rearrangement links TRGV9 to TRGJ1 or TRGJ2. J gave up 7 bases and V 5 bases, and 8 bases lay outside the gene matches. Germline V lookup: CDR1 GITISATS, CDR2 ISYDGTV (reference sequence). This CDR3 is 12 amino acids long. The CDR3 sequence: CALWAWGYKKLF. In nucleotides, the CDR3 is TGTGCCTTGTGGGCATGGGGATATAAGAAACTCTTT.

This clone was picked up a small number of times. This CDR3 is also generated by other DNA sequences in the sample. The genes are TRGV4 and TRGJ1 or TRGJ2. The ends lost 0 bases at V and 6 bases at J; junction bases unmatched: 5. The CDR3 is 13 residues long. From germline, CDR1 is EGSTGY and CDR2 YDSYTSSV. The CDR3 spells CATWDGPCYKKLF. For the CDR3, the DNA is TGTGCCACCTGGGATGGGCCGTGTTATAAGAAACTCTTT.

In this sample, this clone turned up a few times. V is TRGV3 and J is TRGJ1 or TRGJ2. V was pared by 5 bases and J by 0 bases, with 7 bases of the junction left unmatched. The CDR3 is 14 amino acids. In germline, CDR1 is VTNTFY, CDR2 YDVSTARD (reference sequence). CDR3 nucleotide sequence: TGTGCCACCTGGGGCGATCTGAATTATTATAAGAAACTCTTT. Its protein is CATWGDLNYYKKLF.

This clone was observed a handful of times. At one end the junction does not follow the germline gene, possibly because of a read error. The same CDR3 arises from other DNA sequences in this sample as well. The chain employs TRGV9 and TRGJ1 or TRGJ2. CDR1 is GITISATS, CDR2 ISYDGTV, per germline (reference sequence). The CDR3 has 12 amino acids. CDR3 amino acids: CALWVNDYKKLF. For the CDR3, the DNA is TGTGCCTTGTGGGTGAATGATTATAAGAAACTCTTC.

By share, this clone counts as medium-sized. The same CDR3 is also encoded by other DNA sequences in this sample. The chain uses TRGV3 and TRGJ1 or TRGJ2. Germline CDR1 and CDR2: VTNTFY and YDVSTARD (reference sequence). This CDR3 has 13 amino acids. Trimming removed 0 bases from V and 6 bases from J; junction bases left unmatched: 5. CDR3 loop: CATWDRPGYKKLF. DNA of the CDR3: TGTGCCACCTGGGACAGGCCCGGTTATAAGAAACTCTTT.

This clone was seen only a few times. V is TRGV3 and J is TRGJ1 or TRGJ2. V was pared by 0 bases and J by 6 bases, with 5 bases of the junction left unmatched. Germline assignment: CDR1 VTNTFY and CDR2 YDVSTARD (reference sequence). The CDR3 sequence is 13 residues long. CDR3 coding DNA: TGTGCCACCTGGGACAGGCGGGCTTATAAGAAACTCTTT. It yields the protein CATWDRRAYKKLF.

V and J are TRGV8 and TRGJ1 or TRGJ2. The germline V gene encodes CDR1 VENAVY and CDR2 YDSYNSRV. V was pared by 4 bases and J by 7 bases, with 16 bases of the junction left unmatched. The CDR3 spans 15 residues. The CDR3 reads CATWDHLNFGYKKLF. In nucleotides, the CDR3 is TGTGCCACCTGGGACCACCTTAACTTTGGATATAAGAAACTCTTT.

The sample holds a few counts of this clone. The chain carries TRGV2 and TRGJ1 or TRGJ2. The CDR3 is made up of 13 amino acids. CDR1 is EGSNGY and CDR2 is YDSYNSKV in the germline V gene. V was clipped by 2 bases and J by 6 bases; unmatched bases: 7. The CDR3 coding sequence is TGTGCCACCTGGGACGAACAGGGTTATAAGAAACTCTTT. Its translation: CATWDEQGYKKLF.

The genes are TRGV5 and TRGJ1 or TRGJ2. This CDR3 has 15 amino acids. Germline CDR1 reads VINAFY; CDR2 reads YDVSNSKD. The J segment lost 11 bases and the V segment lost 1 base, leaving 17 bases of the junction unmatched. The CDR3 DNA reads as TGTGCCACCTGGGACAGCCGTTGGGGCCCCGTTGAGAAACTCTTT. Its protein is CATWDSRWGPVEKLF.

Comment on this clone: The junction does not match germline at one end; this may be a read error. The rearrangement links TRGV9 to TRGJ1 or TRGJ2. CDR1 and CDR2 (germline): GITISATS, ISYDGTV (reference sequence). The CDR3 length is 10 residues. The CDR3 DNA follows: TGCGCCTTGTGGGACATTTGGAAACTCTTT. Translated, it gives CALWDIWKLF.

This clone was counted a few times. A much larger clone differs by one base, so this may be a read error. The rearrangement links TRGV2 to TRGJ1 or TRGJ2. CDR1 is EGSNGY and CDR2 is YDSYNSKV in the germline V gene. This CDR3 has 12 residues. V was pared by 6 bases and J by 1 base, with 3 bases of the junction left unmatched. The CDR3 is CATWNNYYKKLF. The CDR3 bases are TGTGCCACCTGGAACAATTATTATAAGAAACTCTTT.

The chain couples TRGV5 to TRGJ1 or TRGJ2. Looked up from germline, CDR1 is VINAFY and CDR2 is YDVSNSKD. This CDR3 spans 16 amino acids. J was trimmed by 6 bases and V by 3 bases; bases with no gene match: 17. CDR3 region: CATWDFRHPQSYKKLF. The CDR3 DNA reads as TGTGCCACCTGGGACTTCCGACACCCTCAGAGTTATAAGAAACTCTTT.

This clone appeared a few times. The TCRdb protein comes from a much larger clone and disagrees with this DNA's translation at residue 8, likely due to a read error; the protein given here is derived from the DNA. This chain joins TRGV5 and TRGJ1 or TRGJ2. The CDR3 has 11 amino acids. Per the germline V gene, CDR1 is VINAFY and CDR2 is YDVSNSKD. The chain's CDR3 is CATWDGYQKLF. Written as DNA, the CDR3 is TGTGCCACCTGGGACGGTTATCAGAAACTCTTT.

A remark on this clone: In the same sample, other DNA sequences code for this CDR3. The chain combines TRGV9 with TRGJ1 or TRGJ2. The trim removed 1 base at V and 4 bases at J, leaving 4 bases unmatched. CDR1 is GITISATS and CDR2 is ISYDGTV in the germline V gene (reference sequence). This CDR3 has 13 amino acids. The chain's CDR3 is CALWEVRYYKKLF. Here the CDR3 DNA reads TGTGCCTTGTGGGAGGTTCGCTATTATAAGAAACTCTTT.

This clone came up a few times. This chain links TRGV3 with TRGJP2. CDR1 VTNTFY and CDR2 YDVSTARD come from the germline V gene (reference sequence). J lost 7 bases, V lost 6 bases, and 8 bases had no gene match. The CDR3 consists of 13 residues. CDR3 amino acids: CATWIPNDWIKTF. In DNA form, the CDR3 reads TGTGCCACCTGGATACCTAATGATTGGATCAAGACGTTT.

This clone was detected only a few times. At the DNA level, this CDR3 is encoded by other sequences in the same sample as well. This chain uses TRGV8 with TRGJ1 or TRGJ2. V shed 3 bases, J shed 5 bases, and the junction held 4 bases outside the gene matches. CDR3 length: 12 residues. Germline V gene sequence: CDR1 VENAVY, CDR2 YDSYNSRV. This chain's CDR3 is CATWDRNYKKLF. In nucleotides, the CDR3 is TGTGCCACCTGGGATCGGAATTATAAGAAACTCTTT.

As for this clone: At one end the junction does not follow the germline gene, possibly because of a read error. The chain is built from TRGV9 and TRGJP. Germline values: CDR1 GITISATS, CDR2 ISYDGTV (reference sequence). This CDR3 contains 15 residues. The CDR3 nucleotides read TGTGCCTTGTTCGAGTTGGAGTTGGGCAGAAAAATCAAGGTATTT. The encoded protein is CALFELELGRKIKVF.

The chain has TRGV5 and TRGJ1 or TRGJ2. After removal of 3 bases from V and 5 bases from J, the junction contained 13 bases not matched to a gene. Germline assignment: CDR1 VINAFY and CDR2 YDVSNSKD. The CDR3 is 15 residues long. The CDR3 region is CATWDGPQGNYKKLF. In DNA, the CDR3 is TGTGCCACCTGGGACGGGCCACAGGGAAATTATAAGAAACTCTTT.

Regarding this clone: Other DNA sequences in the sample encode the same CDR3. The chain couples TRGV9 to TRGJ1 or TRGJ2. This CDR3 region has 11 residues. Trimming removed 1 base from V and 12 bases from J; junction bases left unmatched: 6. Germline V gives CDR1 GITISATS, CDR2 ISYDGTV (reference sequence). The CDR3 region has the DNA TGTGCCTTGTGGGAGGTCCGGGGGAAACTCTTT. It yields the protein CALWEVRGKLF.